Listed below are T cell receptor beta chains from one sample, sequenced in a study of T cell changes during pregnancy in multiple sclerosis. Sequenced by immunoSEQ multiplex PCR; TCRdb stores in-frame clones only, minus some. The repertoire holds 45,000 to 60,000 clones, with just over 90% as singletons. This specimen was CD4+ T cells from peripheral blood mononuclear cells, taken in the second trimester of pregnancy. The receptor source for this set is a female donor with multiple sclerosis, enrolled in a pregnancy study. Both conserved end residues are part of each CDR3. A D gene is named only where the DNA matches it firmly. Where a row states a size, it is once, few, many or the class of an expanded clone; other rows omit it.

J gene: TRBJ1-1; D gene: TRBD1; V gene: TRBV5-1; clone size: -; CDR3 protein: CASSSRGDTEAFF; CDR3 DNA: TGCGCCAGCAGCTCCAGGGGGGACACTGAAGCTTTCTTT
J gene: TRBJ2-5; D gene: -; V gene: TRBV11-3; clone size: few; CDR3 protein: CASSLGGVMEETQYF; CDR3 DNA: TGTGCCAGCAGCTTAGGGGGAGTGATGGAAGAGACCCAGTACTTC
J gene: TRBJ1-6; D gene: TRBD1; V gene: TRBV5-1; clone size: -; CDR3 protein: CASRPGGSDSPLHF; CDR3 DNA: TGCGCCAGCAGGCCAGGGGGGTCGGATTCACCCCTCCACTTT
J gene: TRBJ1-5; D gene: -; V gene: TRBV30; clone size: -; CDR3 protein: CAWSVPGLWQPQHF; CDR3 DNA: TGTGCCTGGAGTGTACCGGGATTGTGGCAGCCCCAGCATTTT
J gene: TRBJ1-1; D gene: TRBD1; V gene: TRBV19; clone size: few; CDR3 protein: CASSTRTGGGLTEAFF; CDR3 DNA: TGTGCCAGTAGTACACGGACAGGGGGCGGACTTACTGAAGCTTTCTTT
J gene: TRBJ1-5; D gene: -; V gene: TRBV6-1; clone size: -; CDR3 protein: CASSEGLNQPQHF; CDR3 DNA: TGTGCCAGCAGTGAAGGGCTCAATCAGCCCCAGCATTTT
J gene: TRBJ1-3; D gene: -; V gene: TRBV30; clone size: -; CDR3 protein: CAWTPEGAKGNTIYF; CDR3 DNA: TGTGCCTGGACTCCAGAGGGTGCGAAAGGAAACACCATATATTTT
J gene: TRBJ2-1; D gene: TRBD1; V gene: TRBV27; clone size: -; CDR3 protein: CASTSRGGSHSSYNEQFF; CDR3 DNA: TGTGCCAGCACCTCCCGAGGGGGCTCCCATAGCTCCTACAATGAGCAGTTCTTC
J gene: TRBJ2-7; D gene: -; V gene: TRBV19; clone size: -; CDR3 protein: CASSPGHQGEQYF; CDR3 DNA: TGTGCCAGTAGTCCGGGACATCAGGGCGAGCAGTACTTC
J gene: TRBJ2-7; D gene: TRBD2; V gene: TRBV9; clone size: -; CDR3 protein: CASSPRTSGSYEQYF; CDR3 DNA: TGTGCCAGCAGCCCCCGGACTAGCGGTTCCTACGAGCAGTACTTC
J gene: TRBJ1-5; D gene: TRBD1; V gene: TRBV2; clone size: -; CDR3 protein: CASSIQGGNQPQHF; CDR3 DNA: TGTGCTAGCAGTATTCAGGGGGGCAATCAGCCCCAGCATTTT
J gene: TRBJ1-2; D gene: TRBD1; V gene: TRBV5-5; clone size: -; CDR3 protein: CASSRGPGESF; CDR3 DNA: TGTGCCAGCAGTAGGGGGCCAGGGGAGAGCTTC
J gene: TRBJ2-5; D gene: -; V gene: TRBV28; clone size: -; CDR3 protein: CASRVPGELQETQYF; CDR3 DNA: TGTGCCAGCAGGGTCCCGGGGGAGCTCCAAGAGACCCAGTACTTC
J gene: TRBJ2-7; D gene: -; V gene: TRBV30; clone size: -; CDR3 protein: CAWSGGATGSSPYEQYF; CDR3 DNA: TGTGCCTGGAGTGGAGGGGCAACAGGGTCGTCCCCCTACGAGCAGTACTTC
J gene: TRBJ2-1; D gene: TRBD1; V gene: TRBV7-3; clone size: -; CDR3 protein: CASSLSEGASYNEQFF; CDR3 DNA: TGTGCCAGCAGCTTAAGTGAGGGGGCGTCCTACAATGAGCAGTTCTTC
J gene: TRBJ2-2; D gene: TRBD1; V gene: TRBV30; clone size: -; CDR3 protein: CAWSVQGQRGELFF; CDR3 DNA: TGTGCCTGGAGTGTACAGGGACAGCGAGGGGAGCTGTTTTTT
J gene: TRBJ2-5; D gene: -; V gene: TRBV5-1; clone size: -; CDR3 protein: CASRSSHGGYETQYF; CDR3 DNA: TGCGCCAGCAGATCAAGCCACGGAGGATATGAGACCCAGTACTTC
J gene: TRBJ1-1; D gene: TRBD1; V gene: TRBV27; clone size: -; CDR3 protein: CASSFGTDTEAFF; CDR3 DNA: TGTGCCAGCAGTTTCGGGACAGACACTGAAGCTTTCTTT
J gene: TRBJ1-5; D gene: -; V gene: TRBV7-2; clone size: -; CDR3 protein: CASSLALQYSNQPQHF; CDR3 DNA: TGTGCCAGCAGCTTAGCTCTGCAGTATAGCAATCAGCCCCAGCATTTT
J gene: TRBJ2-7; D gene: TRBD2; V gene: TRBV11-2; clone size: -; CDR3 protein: CASSLSSWGAGELSSEQYF; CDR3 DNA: TGTGCCAGCAGCTTATCGTCATGGGGAGCGGGAGAACTGAGCTCCGAGCAGTACTTC
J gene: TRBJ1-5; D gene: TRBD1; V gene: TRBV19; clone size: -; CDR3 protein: CASSIRQGGPQPQPQHF; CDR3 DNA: TGTGCCAGTAGTATTAGACAGGGAGGACCCCAGCCCCAGCCCCAGCATTTT
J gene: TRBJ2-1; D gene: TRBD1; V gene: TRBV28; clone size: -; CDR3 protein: CASSFLDRDLLNEQFF; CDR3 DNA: TGTGCCAGCAGTTTCCTCGACAGGGATCTACTGAATGAGCAGTTCTTC
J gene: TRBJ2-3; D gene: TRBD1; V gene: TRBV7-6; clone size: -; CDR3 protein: CASSSGGLDTQYF; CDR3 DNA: TGTGCCAGCAGCTCAGGGGGTCTAGATACGCAGTATTTT
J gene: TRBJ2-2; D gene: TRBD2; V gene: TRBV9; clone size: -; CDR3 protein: CASSAGELAGLTGELFF; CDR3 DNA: TGTGCCAGCAGCGCTGGGGAGCTAGCGGGGCTCACCGGGGAGCTGTTTTTT
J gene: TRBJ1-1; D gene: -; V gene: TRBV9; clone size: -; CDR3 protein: CASSVGGRGVTEAFF; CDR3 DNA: TGTGCCAGCAGCGTAGGGGGCAGGGGAGTTACTGAAGCTTTCTTT
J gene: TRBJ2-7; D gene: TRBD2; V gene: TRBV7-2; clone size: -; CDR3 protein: CASSLGAGAAYEQYF; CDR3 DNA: TGTGCCAGCAGCTTAGGGGCGGGAGCCGCCTACGAGCAGTACTTC
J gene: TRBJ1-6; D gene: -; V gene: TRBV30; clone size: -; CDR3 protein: CAWSAGTAQATSYNSPLHF; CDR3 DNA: TGTGCCTGGAGTGCCGGGACTGCCCAGGCTACCTCCTATAATTCACCCCTCCACTTT
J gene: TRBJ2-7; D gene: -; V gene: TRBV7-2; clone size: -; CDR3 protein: CASSLGFSPEYEQYF; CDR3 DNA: TGTGCCAGCAGCTTAGGGTTCTCTCCGGAGTACGAGCAGTACTTC
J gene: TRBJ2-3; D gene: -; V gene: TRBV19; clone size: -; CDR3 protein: CASSIRDTQYF; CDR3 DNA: TGTGCCAGTAGTATCAGAGATACGCAGTATTTT
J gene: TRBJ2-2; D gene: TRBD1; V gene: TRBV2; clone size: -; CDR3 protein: CASSDGTGVPLNTGELFF; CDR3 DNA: TGTGCCAGCAGTGACGGGACAGGGGTGCCCCTGAACACCGGGGAGCTGTTTTTT
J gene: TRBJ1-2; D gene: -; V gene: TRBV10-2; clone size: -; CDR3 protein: CASSRGRDGYTF; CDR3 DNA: TGCGCCAGCTCCCGGGGGAGGGATGGCTACACCTTC
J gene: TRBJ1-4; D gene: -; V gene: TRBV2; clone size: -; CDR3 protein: CASTLDGRDEKLFF; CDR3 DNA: TGTGCCAGCACCCTGGACGGGCGGGATGAAAAACTGTTTTTT
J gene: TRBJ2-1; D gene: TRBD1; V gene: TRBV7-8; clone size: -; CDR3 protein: CASSLVGTGGAEQFF; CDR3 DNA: TGTGCCAGCAGCTTAGTGGGGACAGGGGGAGCTGAGCAGTTCTTC
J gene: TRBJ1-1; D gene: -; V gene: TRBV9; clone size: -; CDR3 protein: CASSVVGGASTEAFF; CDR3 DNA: TGTGCCAGCAGCGTAGTTGGGGGGGCGAGCACTGAAGCTTTCTTT
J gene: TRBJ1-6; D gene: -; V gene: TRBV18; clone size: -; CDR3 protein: CASSPGRGSPLHF; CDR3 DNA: TGTGCCAGCTCACCCGGAAGGGGTTCACCCCTCCACTTT
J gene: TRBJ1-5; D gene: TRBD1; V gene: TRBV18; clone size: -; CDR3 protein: CATTETGGRQPQHF; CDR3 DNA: TGTGCCACCACCGAGACAGGGGGCCGTCAGCCCCAGCATTTT
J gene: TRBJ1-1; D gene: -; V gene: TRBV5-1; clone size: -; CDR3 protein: CASSLEFGRVGTEAFF; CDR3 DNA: TGCGCCAGCAGCTTGGAATTTGGCAGGGTGGGCACTGAAGCTTTCTTT
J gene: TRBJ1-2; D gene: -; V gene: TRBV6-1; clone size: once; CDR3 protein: CASSSSRAANYGYTF; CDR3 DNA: TGTGCCAGCAGTTCTTCCCGAGCGGCTAACTATGGCTACACCTTC
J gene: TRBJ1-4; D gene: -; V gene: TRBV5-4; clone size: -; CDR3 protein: CASSLVGGGGTNEKLFF; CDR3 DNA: TGTGCCAGCAGCTTGGTCGGAGGGGGGGGAACTAATGAAAAACTGTTTTTT
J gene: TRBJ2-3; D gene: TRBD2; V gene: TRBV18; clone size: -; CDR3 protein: CASSAGTSGIRDTQYF; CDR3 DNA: TGTGCCAGCTCAGCCGGGACTAGCGGGATAAGAGATACGCAGTATTTT
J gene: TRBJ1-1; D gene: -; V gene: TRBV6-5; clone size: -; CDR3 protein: CASKTLPLTGTEAFF; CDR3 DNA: TGTGCCAGCAAGACCCTCCCCCTCACAGGGACTGAAGCTTTCTTT
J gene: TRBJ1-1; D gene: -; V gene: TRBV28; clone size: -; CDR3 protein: CASSLASLGNTEAFF; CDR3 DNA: TGTGCCAGCAGTTTAGCGTCCCTAGGAAACACTGAAGCTTTCTTT